These T cell receptor beta chains were read from a single sample in a study of blood T cell repertoires in COVID-19. Profiling relied on immunoSEQ multiplex PCR, and the TCRdb table lists in-frame clones only, not all of them. The sample records about 210,000 clones, 80% to 90% being singletons. The sequencing input was peripheral blood. All receptors derive from a woman in her fifties or sixties with acute or convalescent COVID-19. Both conserved end residues are part of each CDR3. A D gene is named only where the DNA matches it firmly. Rows may omit the clone size; those that give it use once, few, many or a size class.

j_call | d_call | clone_size | v_call | cdr3_aa | cdr3_nt
TRBJ2-7 | - | - | TRBV6-2/TRBV6-3 | CASSKSTGGSSYEQYF | TGTGCCAGCAGCAAGAGCACCGGAGGATCCTCCTACGAGCAGTACTTC
TRBJ1-2 | - | - | TRBV6-6 | CASSTGSLPPAYGYTF | TGTGCCAGCTCGACAGGCTCTCTTCCCCCGGCCTATGGCTACACCTTC
TRBJ1-2 | TRBD1 | - | TRBV30 | CAWSPRGQAYYGYTF | TGTGCCTGGAGTCCAAGGGGACAGGCGTACTATGGCTACACCTTC
TRBJ2-5 | TRBD2 | - | TRBV18 | CASSLLAAQETQYF | TGTGCCAGCTCCCTCCTAGCGGCCCAAGAGACCCAGTACTTC
TRBJ1-1 | - | once | TRBV5-8 | CASSLVGRNTEAFF | TGTGCCAGCAGCTTAGTGGGCCGGAACACTGAAGCTTTCTTT
TRBJ1-4 | TRBD1 | - | TRBV3-1/TRBV3-2 | CASRGRGAEKLFF | TGTGCCAGCAGAGGCAGGGGGGCGGAAAAACTGTTTTTT
TRBJ1-2 | TRBD1 | - | TRBV27 | CASSSRQGVVDGYTF | TGTGCCAGCAGTTCCCGACAGGGTGTCGTGGATGGCTACACCTTC
TRBJ1-1 | TRBD1 | - | TRBV11-2 | CASSPYHIPGQTNTEAFF | TGTGCCAGCAGCCCCTATCATATACCGGGACAGACGAACACTGAAGCTTTCTTT
TRBJ2-5 | - | - | TRBV6-5 | CASTGNAGETQYF | TGTGCCAGCACGGGGAACGCCGGGGAGACCCAGTACTTC
TRBJ2-7 | - | few | TRBV5-1 | CASSLDMYEQYF | TGCGCCAGCAGCTTGGATATGTACGAGCAGTACTTC
TRBJ2-1 | - | - | TRBV14 | CASSQASGNEQFF | TGTGCCAGCAGCCAGGCGTCAGGGAATGAGCAGTTCTTC